The present T cell receptor beta chain was sequenced within a study of OX40 agonist ivuxolimab in advanced cancers. This CDR3 has 15 residues. V was shortened by 3 bases and J by 6 bases, with 15 bases between the two germline ends. The V gene's germline CDR1 is KGHSH and CDR2 LQKENI. TCRdb keeps only in-frame clones here, not all; method: immunoSEQ multiplex PCR. This sample has about 69,000 clones, with nearly 90% found just once. The chain combines TRBV18 with TRBJ2-1; D perhaps matches TRBD2 (6 bases). This TCR was sampled from an adult with an advanced solid tumor such as melanoma, head and neck, liver or kidney cancer. Sequences were derived from CD4+ or CD8+ T cells sorted from blood, sampled in a trial of the OX40 agonist ivuxolimab. This CDR3 is CASSPMAGSFNEQFF. The CDR3 DNA reads as TGTGCCAGCTCACCCATGGCGGGGAGTTTCAATGAGCAGTTCTTC.